The entry that follows covers one T cell receptor beta chain sequence. The data belong to a study of PD-1 and CTLA-4 blockade in melanoma. The repertoire was sequenced with immunoSEQ multiplex PCR; TCRdb's copy has only in-frame clones and lacks some. The table has tens of thousands of clones, about 91% seen once. V lost 10 bases to trimming and J lost 6 bases; unmatched junction nucleotides: 3. This CDR3 is 11 amino acids long. Looked up from germline, CDR1 is LNHDA and CDR2 is SQIVND (reference sequence). The chain recombines TRBV19 with TRBJ1-5; TRBD1 agrees at 7 bases. The sequence derives from a human donor with melanoma. Here the sequenced sample was CD8+ T cells from peripheral blood, taken before anti-PD-1 treatment. For the CDR3, the DNA is TGTGCCACCACAGGGGTTCAGCCCCAGCATTTT. Residues: CATTGVQPQHF.